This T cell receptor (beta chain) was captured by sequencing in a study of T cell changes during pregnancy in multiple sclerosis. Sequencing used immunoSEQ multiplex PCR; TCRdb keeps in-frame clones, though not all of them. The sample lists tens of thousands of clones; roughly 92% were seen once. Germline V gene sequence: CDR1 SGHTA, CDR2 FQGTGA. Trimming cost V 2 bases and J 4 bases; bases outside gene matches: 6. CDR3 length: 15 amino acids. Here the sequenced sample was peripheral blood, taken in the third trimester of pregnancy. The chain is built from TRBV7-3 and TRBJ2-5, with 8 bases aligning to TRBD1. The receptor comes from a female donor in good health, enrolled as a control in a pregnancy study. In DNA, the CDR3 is TGTGCCAGCAGCTTAGGAGACAGGGGCTTAGAGACCCAGTACTTC. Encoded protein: CASSLGDRGLETQYF.